This record looks at one T cell receptor beta chain sequence and its context. Its antigen is unknown. Base qualities are missing; no much larger clone stands one base away. This specimen belongs to a study of blood T cell repertoires in COVID-19 (dated by TCRdb to the early 2020s). About the full investigation: Samples from collaborators originated in the United States, Italy and Spain and spanned both the acute and convalescent phases of COVID-19. The material from the prospective study consisted of cDNA or gDNA derived from T cells, B-cell-depleted T cells, or PBMCs. The dataset comprised deeply sampled blood TCRbeta repertoires from subjects exposed to, actively infected with, or recovered from COVID-19. The repertoires were made available in a free public database intended to serve as a resource for research on the immune response to SARS-CoV-2. The samples were drawn from the first 160 participants of the ongoing ImmuneRACE study and from 950 to 1,500 subjects provided by 6 global collaborators. The sample metadata nearly always contained a de-identified subject ID, COVID-19 status, age in years and sex. Where available, HLA class I and class II types were obtained from metadata supplied by the sample provider rather than from assay-based typing. On the study overall, not on this receptor specifically: Clinical and demographic metadata were provided uncurated, with the amount varying by source and participant.

The CDR3 measures 15 amino acids from cysteine to phenylalanine. Solely the CDR3 DNA is kept, with 45 bases framed from the first base. The germline V gene encodes CDR1 MNHEY and CDR2 SVGAGI. V and J are trimmed by 3 bases and 4 bases, and the gene matches miss 3 bases of the junction. The immunoSEQ Assay, a bias-controlled multiplex PCR, was used to amplify TCRbeta CDR3 regions from genomic DNA. The published analysis was carried out like this. Nucleated cell counts per sample were estimated from amplification of reference gene primers within the assay. To quantify the absolute abundance of each unique TCRbeta CDR3 rearrangement, sequence reads were collapsed and filtered. Productive Simpson clonality was computed per sample as the square root of Simpson's diversity index over productive rearrangements. The source is immuneACCESS, and TCRdb retained only in-frame sequences with V and J called. Part of the clones is not carried over; for the studies checked, unresolved V genes explain less than half of this, and the remainder is unexplained. The DNA was the basis for D and trimming; V, J and clone size are from that table. In this sample the table shows roughly 150,000 clones, around 91% of which occur a single time. The biggest ten clones account for about 16% of the sample.

The collaborating institutions used their own protocols to collect whole blood in K2EDTA tubes. For TCRbeta analysis, collaborator samples were shipped as frozen whole blood, as isolated PBMCs, or as DNA extracted from either sample type. This chain joins TRBV6-5 to TRBJ2-1; 10 bases in the middle match TRBD2. Sequenced material: peripheral blood. The clonotype was recovered from a woman between 40 and 55 years old with acute or convalescent COVID-19. The DNA is as follows: TGTGCCAGCAGTTATCTAGCGGGAGTTTACAATGAGCAGTTCTTC. Its amino acids are CASSYLAGVYNEQFF.